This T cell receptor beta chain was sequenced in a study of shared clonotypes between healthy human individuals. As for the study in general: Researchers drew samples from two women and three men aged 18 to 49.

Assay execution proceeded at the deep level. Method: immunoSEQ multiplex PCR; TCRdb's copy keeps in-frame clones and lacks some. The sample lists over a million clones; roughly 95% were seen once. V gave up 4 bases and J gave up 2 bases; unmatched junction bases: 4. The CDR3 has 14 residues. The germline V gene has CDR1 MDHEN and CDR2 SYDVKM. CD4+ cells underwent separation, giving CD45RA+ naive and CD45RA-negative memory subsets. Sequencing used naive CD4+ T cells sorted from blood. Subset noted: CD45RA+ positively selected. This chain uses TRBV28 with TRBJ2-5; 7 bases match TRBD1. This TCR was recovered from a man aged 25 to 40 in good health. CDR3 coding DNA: TGTGCCAGCAGTTCCGGACAGGAGCAAGAGACCCAGTACTTC. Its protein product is CASSSGQEQETQYF.